This TCR beta chain was captured by sequencing in a study of blood T cell repertoires in COVID-19. Assay: immunoSEQ multiplex PCR; the TCRdb copy retains only in-frame clones and omits some. The sample has about 480,000 clones, around nine tenths seen once; the top ten hold 6.5% to 9.5%. Trimming took 0 bases from V and 3 from J, leaving 8 bases between them. This CDR3 spans 14 amino acids. The germline V gene encodes CDR1 LGHDT and CDR2 YNNKEL (reference sequence). Sample: PBMCs or T cells enriched from blood (not recorded which). The TCR originated in a woman in her fifties or sixties who had recovered from COVID-19. V and J are TRBV3-1 (or the pseudogene TRBV3-2) and TRBJ1-2; D gene unclear. CDR3 amino acids: CASSQDQAYYGYTF. In nucleotides, the CDR3 is TGTGCCAGCAGCCAAGACCAGGCCTACTATGGCTACACCTTC.